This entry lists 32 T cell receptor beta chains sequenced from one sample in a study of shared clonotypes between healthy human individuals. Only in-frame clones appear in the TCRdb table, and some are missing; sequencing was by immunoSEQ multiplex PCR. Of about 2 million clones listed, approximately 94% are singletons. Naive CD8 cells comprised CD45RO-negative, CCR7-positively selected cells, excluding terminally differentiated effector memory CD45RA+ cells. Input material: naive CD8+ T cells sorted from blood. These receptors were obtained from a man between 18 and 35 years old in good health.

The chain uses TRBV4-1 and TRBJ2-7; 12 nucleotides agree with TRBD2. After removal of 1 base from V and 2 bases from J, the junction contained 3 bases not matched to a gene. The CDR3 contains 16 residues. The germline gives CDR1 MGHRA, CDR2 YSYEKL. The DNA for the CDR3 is TGCGCCAGCAGCCAAGGACTAGCGGGGGATGCCTACGAGCAGTACTTC. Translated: CASSQGLAGDAYEQYF.

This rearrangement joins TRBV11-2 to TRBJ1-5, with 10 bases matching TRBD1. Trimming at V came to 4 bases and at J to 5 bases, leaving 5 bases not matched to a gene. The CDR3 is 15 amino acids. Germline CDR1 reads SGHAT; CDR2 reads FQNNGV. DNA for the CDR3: TGTGCCAGCAGCTCATGGACAGGGGGAGATCAGCCCCAGCATTTT. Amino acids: CASSSWTGGDQPQHF.

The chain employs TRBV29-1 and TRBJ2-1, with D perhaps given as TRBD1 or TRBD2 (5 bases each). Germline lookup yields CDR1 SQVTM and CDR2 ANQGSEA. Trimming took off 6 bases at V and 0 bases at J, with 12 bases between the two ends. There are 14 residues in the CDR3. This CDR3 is CSVGTANSYNEQFF. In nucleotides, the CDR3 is TGCAGCGTGGGGACCGCCAACTCCTACAATGAGCAGTTCTTC.

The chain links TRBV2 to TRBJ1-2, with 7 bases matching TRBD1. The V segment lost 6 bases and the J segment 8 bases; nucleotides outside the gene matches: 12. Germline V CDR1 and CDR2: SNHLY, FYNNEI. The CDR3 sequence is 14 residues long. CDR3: CASSDDRAMDGYTF. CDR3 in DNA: TGTGCCAGCAGCGACGACAGGGCGATGGACGGCTACACCTTC.

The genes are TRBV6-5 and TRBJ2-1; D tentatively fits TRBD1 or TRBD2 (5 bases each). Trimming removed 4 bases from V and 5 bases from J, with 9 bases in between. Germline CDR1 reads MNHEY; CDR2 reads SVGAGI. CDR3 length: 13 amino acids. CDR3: CASSSWGNNEQFF. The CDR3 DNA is TGTGCCAGCAGTTCTTGGGGGAACAATGAGCAGTTCTTC.

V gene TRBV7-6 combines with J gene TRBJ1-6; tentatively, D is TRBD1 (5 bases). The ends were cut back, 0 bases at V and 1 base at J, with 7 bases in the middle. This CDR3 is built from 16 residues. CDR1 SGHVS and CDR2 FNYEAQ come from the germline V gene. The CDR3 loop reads CASSLAGGSYNSPLHF. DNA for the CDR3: TGTGCCAGCAGCTTAGCCGGGGGATCCTATAATTCACCCCTCCACTTT.

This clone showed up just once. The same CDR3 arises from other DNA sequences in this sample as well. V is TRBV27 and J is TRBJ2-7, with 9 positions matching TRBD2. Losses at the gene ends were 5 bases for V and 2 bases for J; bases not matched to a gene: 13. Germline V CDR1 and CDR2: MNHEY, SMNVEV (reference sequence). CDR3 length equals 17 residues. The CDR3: CASSPVGGSGSPYEQYF. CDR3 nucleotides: TGTGCCAGCAGTCCCGTGGGTGGTAGCGGGAGTCCCTACGAGCAGTACTTC.

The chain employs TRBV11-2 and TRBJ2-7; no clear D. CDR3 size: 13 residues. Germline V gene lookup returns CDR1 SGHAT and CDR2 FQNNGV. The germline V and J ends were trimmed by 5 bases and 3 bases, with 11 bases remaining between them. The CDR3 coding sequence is TGTGCCAGCAGCGTCTATTTCCACTACGAGCAGTACTTC. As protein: CASSVYFHYEQYF.

The CDR3 protein is CASSPDRGRLGTEAFF. In DNA, the CDR3 is TGTGCCAGCAGCCCCGACAGGGGGCGATTGGGAACTGAAGCTTTCTTT. The chain is built from TRBV7-9 and TRBJ1-1, with TRBD1 matching over 10 bases. V lost 5 bases to trimming and J lost 5 bases; unmatched junction nucleotides: 11. CDR1 SEHNR and CDR2 FQNEAQ come from the germline V gene (reference sequence). The CDR3 has 16 residues.

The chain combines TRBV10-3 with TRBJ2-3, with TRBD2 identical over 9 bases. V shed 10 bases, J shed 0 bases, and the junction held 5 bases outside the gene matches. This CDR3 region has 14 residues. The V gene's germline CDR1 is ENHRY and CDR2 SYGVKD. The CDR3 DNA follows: TGTGCCACACTTAGCGGGGGTAGCACAGATACGCAGTATTTT. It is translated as CATLSGGSTDTQYF.

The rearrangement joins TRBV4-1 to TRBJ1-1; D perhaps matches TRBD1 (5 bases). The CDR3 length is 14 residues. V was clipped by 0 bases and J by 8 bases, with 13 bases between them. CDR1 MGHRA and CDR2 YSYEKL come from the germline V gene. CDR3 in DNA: TGCGCCAGCAGCCAAGATAAGCTCCGGGGGGAAGCTTTCTTT. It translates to CASSQDKLRGEAFF.

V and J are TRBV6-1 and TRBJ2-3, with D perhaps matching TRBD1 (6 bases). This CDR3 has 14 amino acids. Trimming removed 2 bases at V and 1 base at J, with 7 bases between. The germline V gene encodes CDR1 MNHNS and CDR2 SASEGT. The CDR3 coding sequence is TGTGCCAGCAGTGAAACAGGGCGCACAGATACGCAGTATTTT. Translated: CASSETGRTDTQYF.

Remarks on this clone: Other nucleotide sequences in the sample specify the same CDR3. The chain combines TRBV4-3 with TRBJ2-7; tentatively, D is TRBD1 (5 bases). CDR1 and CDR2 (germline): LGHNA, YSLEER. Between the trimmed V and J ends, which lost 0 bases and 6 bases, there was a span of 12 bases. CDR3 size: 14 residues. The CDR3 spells CASSQDRGLSEQYF. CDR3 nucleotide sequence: TGCGCCAGCAGCCAAGATAGGGGTCTGAGCGAGCAGTACTTC.

CDR3 bases: TGTGCCAGCAGCGACCGGGGCAGGAGCTCCTACAATGAGCAGTTCTTC. Amino acid sequence: CASSDRGRSSYNEQFF. This sequence joins TRBV7-3 and TRBJ2-1; TRBD1 or TRBD2 may be the D gene (5 bases each). The V and J ends lost 5 bases and 0 bases respectively, with 14 bases between them. The CDR3 extends over 16 amino acids. Germline V CDR1 and CDR2: SGHTA, FQGTGA.

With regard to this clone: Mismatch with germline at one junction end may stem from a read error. The DNA for the CDR3 is TGTGCCACCTCACGACTAGTATCCTTT. This encodes CATSRLVSF. The V call is TRBV19, the J call TRBJ1-1, with D unclear. This CDR3 spans 9 amino acids. Germline values: CDR1 LNHDA, CDR2 SQIVND (reference sequence). Full variable domain (missing parts from reference TRBV19 and TRBJ1-1): DGGITQSPKYLFRKEGQNVTLSCEQNLNHDAMYWYRQDPGQGLRLIYYSQIVNDFQKGDIAEGYSVSREKKESFPLTVTSAQKNPTAFYLCATSRLVSFGQGTRLTVV.

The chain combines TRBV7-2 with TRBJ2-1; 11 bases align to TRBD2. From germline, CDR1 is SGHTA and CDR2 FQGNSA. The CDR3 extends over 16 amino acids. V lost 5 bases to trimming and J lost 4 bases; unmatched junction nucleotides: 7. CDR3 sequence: CASSPTRLAGYNEQFF. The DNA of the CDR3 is TGTGCCAGCAGCCCCACTCGACTAGCGGGGTACAATGAGCAGTTCTTC.

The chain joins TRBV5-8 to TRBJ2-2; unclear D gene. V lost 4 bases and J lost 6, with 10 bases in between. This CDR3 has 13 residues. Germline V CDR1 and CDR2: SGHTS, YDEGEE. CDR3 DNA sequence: TGTGCCAGCAGCCAGGACCCATCCGGGGAGCTGTTTTTT. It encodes CASSQDPSGELFF. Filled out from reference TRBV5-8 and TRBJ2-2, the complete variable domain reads EAGVTQSPTHLIKTRGQQATLRCSPISGHTSVYWYQQALGLGLQFLLWYDEGEERNRGNFPPRFSGRQFPNYSSELNVNALELEDSALYLCASSQDPSGELFFGEGSRLTVL.

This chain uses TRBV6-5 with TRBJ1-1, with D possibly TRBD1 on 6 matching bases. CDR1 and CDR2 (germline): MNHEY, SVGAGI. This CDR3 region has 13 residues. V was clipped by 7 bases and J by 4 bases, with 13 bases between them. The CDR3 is CASTPGAGTEAFF. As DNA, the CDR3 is TGTGCCAGCACCCCAGGGGCGGGCACTGAAGCTTTCTTT.

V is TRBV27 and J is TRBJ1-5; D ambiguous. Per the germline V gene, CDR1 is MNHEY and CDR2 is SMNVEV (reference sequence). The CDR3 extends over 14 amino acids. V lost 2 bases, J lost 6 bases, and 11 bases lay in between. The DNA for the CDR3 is TGTGCCAGCAGTTTAAAAGGGTCCTTTCAGCCCCAGCATTTT. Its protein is CASSLKGSFQPQHF.

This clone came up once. CDR3 region: CASSFSKGPAVHEQYF. CDR3 sequence (DNA): TGTGCCAGCAGTTTTTCAAAGGGGCCTGCGGTCCACGAGCAGTACTTC. The chain carries TRBV27 and TRBJ2-7, with a weak D call TRBD1 (5 bases). The germline CDR1 and CDR2 sequences are MNHEY and SMNVEV (reference sequence). V was cut by 3 bases and J by 5 bases, with 20 bases left in between. This CDR3 spans 16 amino acids.

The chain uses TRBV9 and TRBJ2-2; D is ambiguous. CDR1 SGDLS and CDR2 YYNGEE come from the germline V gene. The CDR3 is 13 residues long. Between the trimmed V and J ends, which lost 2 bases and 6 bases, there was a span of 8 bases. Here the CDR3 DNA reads TGTGCCAGCAGCGTTTCCATTGCCGGGGAGCTGTTTTTT. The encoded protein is CASSVSIAGELFF.

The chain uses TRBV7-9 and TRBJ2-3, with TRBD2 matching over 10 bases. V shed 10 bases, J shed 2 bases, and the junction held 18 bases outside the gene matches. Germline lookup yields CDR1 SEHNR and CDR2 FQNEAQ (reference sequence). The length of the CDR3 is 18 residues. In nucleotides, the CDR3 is TGTGCCATCCCCTGGGCTAGCGGGGGTAAATCCCCCACAGATACGCAGTATTTT. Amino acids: CAIPWASGGKSPTDTQYF.

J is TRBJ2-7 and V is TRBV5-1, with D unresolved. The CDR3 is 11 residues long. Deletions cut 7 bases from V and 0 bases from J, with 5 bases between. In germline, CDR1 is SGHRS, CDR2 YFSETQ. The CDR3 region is CASRLSYEQYF. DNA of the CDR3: TGCGCCAGCCGCCTCTCCTACGAGCAGTACTTC.

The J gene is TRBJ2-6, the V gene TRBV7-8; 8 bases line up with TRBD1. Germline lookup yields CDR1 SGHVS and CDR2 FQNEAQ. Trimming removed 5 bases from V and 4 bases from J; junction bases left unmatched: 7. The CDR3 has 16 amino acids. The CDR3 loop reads CASSNPGGRGANVLTF. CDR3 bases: TGTGCCAGCAGCAATCCAGGGGGCAGAGGGGCCAACGTCCTGACTTTC.

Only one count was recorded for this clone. The CDR3 protein is CASSLVGVPQETQYF. CDR3 in DNA: TGTGCCAGCAGCTTAGTGGGAGTCCCGCAAGAGACCCAGTACTTC. The chain joins TRBV13 to TRBJ2-5; tentatively, D is TRBD2 (5 bases). Deletions cut 1 base from V and 2 bases from J, with 11 bases between. CDR3 length: 15 amino acids. Looked up from germline, CDR1 is PRHDT and CDR2 is FYEKMQ (reference sequence).

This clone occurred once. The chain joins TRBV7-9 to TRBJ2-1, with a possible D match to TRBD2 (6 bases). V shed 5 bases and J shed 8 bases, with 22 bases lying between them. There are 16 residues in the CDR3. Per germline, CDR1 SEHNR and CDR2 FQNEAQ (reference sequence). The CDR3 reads CASSPVLGAGRYEQFF. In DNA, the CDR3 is TGTGCCAGCAGCCCTGTTCTCGGGGCGGGGCGATATGAGCAGTTCTTC. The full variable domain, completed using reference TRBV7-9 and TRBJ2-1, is DTGVSQNPRHKITKRGQNVTFRCDPISEHNRLYWYRQTLGQGPEFLTYFQNEAQLEKSRLLSDRFSAERPKGSFSTLEIQRTEQGDSAMYLCASSPVLGAGRYEQFFGPGTRLTVL.

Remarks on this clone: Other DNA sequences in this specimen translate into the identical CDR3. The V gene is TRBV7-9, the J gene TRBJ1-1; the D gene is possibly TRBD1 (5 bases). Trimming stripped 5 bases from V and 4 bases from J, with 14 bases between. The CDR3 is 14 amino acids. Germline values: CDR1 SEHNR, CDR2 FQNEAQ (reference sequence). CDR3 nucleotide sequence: TGTGCCAGCAGCCTCGGCGGTGGGGGCACTGAAGCTTTCTTT. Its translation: CASSLGGGGTEAFF.

The CDR3 DNA follows: TGTGCCAGCACCTTAGGGATTACCGACTACGAGCAGTACTTC. This gives the protein CASTLGITDYEQYF. The chain joins TRBV5-6 to TRBJ2-7; D is unclear. The CDR3 has 14 residues. Germline lookup yields CDR1 SGHDT and CDR2 YYEEEE. V was clipped by 6 bases and J by 3 bases, with 16 bases between them. Full variable domain (missing parts from reference TRBV5-6 and TRBJ2-7): DAGVTQSPTHLIKTRGQQVTLRCSPKSGHDTVSWYQQALGQGPQFIFQYYEEEERQRGNFPDRFSGHQFPNYSSELNVNALLLGDSALYLCASTLGITDYEQYFGPGTRLTVT.

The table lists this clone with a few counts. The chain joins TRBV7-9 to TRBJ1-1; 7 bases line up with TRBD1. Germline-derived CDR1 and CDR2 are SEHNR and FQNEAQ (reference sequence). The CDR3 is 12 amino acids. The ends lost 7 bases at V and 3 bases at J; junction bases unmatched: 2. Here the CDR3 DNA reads TGTGCCAGCACCCAGGGGGACACTGAAGCTTTCTTT. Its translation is CASTQGDTEAFF.

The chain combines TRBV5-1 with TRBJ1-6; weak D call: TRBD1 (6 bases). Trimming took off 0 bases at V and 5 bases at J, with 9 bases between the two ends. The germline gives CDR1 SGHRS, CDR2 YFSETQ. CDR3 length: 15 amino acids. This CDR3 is CASSLDGGNNSPLHF. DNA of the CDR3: TGCGCCAGCAGCTTGGACGGGGGCAATAATTCACCCCTCCACTTT.

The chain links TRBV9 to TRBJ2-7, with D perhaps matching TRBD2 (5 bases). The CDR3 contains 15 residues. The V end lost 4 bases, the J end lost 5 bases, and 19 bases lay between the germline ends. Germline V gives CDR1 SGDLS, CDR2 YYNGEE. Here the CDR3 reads CASSHYGQPRDEQYF. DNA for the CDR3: TGTGCCAGCAGCCATTACGGGCAGCCGAGGGACGAGCAGTACTTC.

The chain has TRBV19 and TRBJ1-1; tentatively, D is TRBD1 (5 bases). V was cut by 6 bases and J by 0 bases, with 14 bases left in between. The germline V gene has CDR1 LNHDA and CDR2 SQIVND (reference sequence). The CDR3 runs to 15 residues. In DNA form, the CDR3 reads TGTGCCAGTAGCCCGACAGCCCTCATGAACACTGAAGCTTTCTTT. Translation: CASSPTALMNTEAFF.